This T cell receptor beta chain came from a study of monozygotic twins with inflammatory bowel disease. The UMIs carried a 6-nucleotide sample barcode, and they were added by template switching. TCRdb re-called the 5' RACE reads and gives one entry per CDR3 protein, without DNA. The repertoire shows approximately 200,000 distinct CDR3 sequences; the top ten hold more than 7.5%. Study-level results: Healthy co-twins had higher TCRbeta inverse Simpson diversity than their IBD twins. Clonotypes shared with others were fewer in IBD patients than in healthy twins, especially with disease activity.

Of note for this clonotype: Its target is unknown.

The sequenced sample consisted of blood. This sequence originates from a human donor with ulcerative colitis or Crohn's disease, or a healthy co-twin of an affected twin (not recorded which).

This CDR3 is CASSPLGEVSTDTQYF. The V and J genes are TRBV14 and TRBJ2-3; checking the TCRdb D call of TRBD2 is not possible without DNA. CDR1 is SGHDN, CDR2 FVKESK, per germline. The CDR3 length is 16 residues.